A single sample is the source of the 31 T cell receptor beta chains below, sequenced in a study of regulatory T cells in long-lasting Graves disease. Arm-PCR of CDR3 regions with iRepertoire HTBI primers generated TCR beta libraries. TCRdb used MiXCR to reprocess the multiplex PCR reads, holding one entry per CDR3 protein. The repertoire has about 540,000 distinct CDR3 sequences, roughly 14% of them found once; the top ten carry 8% to 10%. Described time point: newly diagnosed GD, antithyroid drugs for less than 3 months. Preparation of the TCR library used RNA extracted from PBMCs. This sample was shared with a second study, whose subject was T cells in Graves' hyperthyroidism and ophthalmopathy.

The sequenced sample was peripheral blood mononuclear cells (PBMCs), obtained at new diagnosis, from a patient treated with antithyroid drugs. These receptors were collected from a man aged 25-40 years with Graves disease.

The chain is built from TRBV24-1 and TRBJ2-7; 9 nucleotides match TRBD1. With V trimmed by 4 bases and J by 10 bases, 7 bases remained unmatched. Germline V lookup: CDR1 KGHDR, CDR2 SFDVKD. The CDR3 extends over 13 amino acids. CDR3 protein: CATSEAGQGDQYF. DNA of the CDR3: TGTGCCACCAGTGAGGCGGGACAGGGTGACCAGTACTTC.

This clonotype was counted many times. The CDR3 nucleotides are TGCGCCAGCAGCTTGGAGCGAGGACCGCGTTTAGGTGTTGTCGGGGAGCTGTTTTTT. Its protein product is CASSLERGPRLGVVGELFF. The chain couples TRBV5-1 to TRBJ2-2, with no clear D. The CDR3 consists of 19 residues. CDR1 SGHRS and CDR2 YFSETQ come from the germline V gene. The germline V and J ends were trimmed by 0 bases and 7 bases, with 25 bases remaining between them.

Details on this clonotype: With only one base between it and a far larger clone, this is likely a read error. The CDR3 is CASSRVLFYEQYF. In nucleotides, the CDR3 is TGCGCCAGCAGCCGAGTCCTCTTCTACGAGCAGTACTTC. The V gene is TRBV4-3, the J gene TRBJ2-7; D is undetermined. The CDR3 length is 13 residues. Germline values: CDR1 LGHNA, CDR2 YSLEER. V was trimmed by 4 bases and J by 3 bases, leaving 10 bases between them.

This clonotype was recorded at least ten times. The genes are TRBV2 and TRBJ2-7; 11 bases agree with TRBD2. Trimming removed 6 bases from V and 3 bases from J; junction bases left unmatched: 7. Per the germline V gene, CDR1 is SNHLY and CDR2 is FYNNEI. The CDR3 runs to 15 residues. As DNA, the CDR3 is TGTGCCAGCAGCAAAACTAGCGGGAGTCTCTACGAGCAGTACTTC. Its translation is CASSKTSGSLYEQYF.

The V and J genes are TRBV6-2 or TRBV6-3 and TRBJ2-3; a possible D gene is TRBD2 (5 bases). Germline-derived CDR1 and CDR2 are MNHEY and SVGEGT. Trimming left V 5 bases short and J 0 bases short, with 12 bases between. CDR3 length: 15 amino acids. CDR3 sequence reads: CASSNSETSTDTQYF. The CDR3 nucleotides are TGTGCCAGCAGTAATAGCGAAACTAGCACAGATACGCAGTATTTT.

This clonotype was counted ten times or more. The V and J genes are TRBV12-3 or TRBV12-4 and TRBJ1-3; D gene uncertain. V lost 4 bases and J 0 bases, leaving 7 bases between the germline ends. The CDR3 extends over 14 amino acids. The CDR3 loop is CASSSGNSGNTIYF. CDR3 DNA: TGTGCCAGCAGTTCGGGGAACTCTGGAAACACCATATATTTT.

This clonotype was seen repeatedly, ten times or more. The V call is TRBV12-3 or TRBV12-4, the J call TRBJ2-5; unclear D gene. The CDR3 sequence is 14 residues long. Trimming stripped 5 bases from V and 1 base from J, with 11 bases between. The chain's CDR3 is CASSLTQGQETQYF. The CDR3 DNA follows: TGTGCCAGCAGTCTGACTCAAGGCCAAGAGACCCAGTACTTC.

This clonotype showed up many times. The chain joins TRBV18 to TRBJ1-2; a possible D gene is TRBD1 (6 bases). Germline V gives CDR1 KGHSH, CDR2 LQKENI. The CDR3 loop spans 13 amino acids. The V end lost 8 bases, the J end lost 7 bases, and 17 bases lay between the germline ends. CDR3: CASRKQGVLGYTF. The CDR3 DNA sequence: TGTGCCAGCCGGAAACAGGGTGTCCTTGGCTACACCTTC.

This clonotype was detected many times. The rearrangement uses TRBV20-1 and TRBJ2-5, with 12 bases fitting TRBD2. The CDR3 has 13 amino acids. Germline loops: CDR1 DFQATT, CDR2 SNEGSKA (reference sequence). J was trimmed by 12 bases and V by 2 bases; bases with no gene match: 7. The DNA of the CDR3 is TGCAGTGCTAGAAGGACTAGCGGGGTTAAGGAGTACTTC. This sequence encodes CSARRTSGVKEYF.

The CDR3 reads CASSTRTGGGRAFF. In DNA, the CDR3 is TGCGCCAGCAGCACTCGGACAGGGGGCGGGCGGGCTTTCTTT. This chain uses TRBV5-1 with TRBJ1-1, with 11 bases matching TRBD1. V gave up 4 bases and J gave up 11 bases; unmatched junction bases: 10. Germline V gene sequence: CDR1 SGHRS, CDR2 YFSETQ. This CDR3 region has 14 residues.

This clonotype showed up just a few times. The chain combines TRBV4-1 with TRBJ1-6; D remains unclear. The germline gives CDR1 MGHRA, CDR2 YSYEKL. The ends were cut back, 4 bases at V and 4 bases at J, with 14 bases in the middle. CDR3 length: 16 residues. CDR3 loop: CASSRAAGLYNSPLHF. The CDR3 DNA follows: TGCGCCAGCAGCCGGGCTGCCGGGCTATATAATTCACCCCTCCACTTT.

This clonotype was recorded at least ten times. J is TRBJ2-1 and V is TRBV7-9; D remains unclear. V was cut by 2 bases and J by 2 bases, with 10 bases left in between. CDR3 length: 15 amino acids. Germline loops: CDR1 SEHNR, CDR2 FQNEAQ (reference sequence). This CDR3 reads CASSLYAGTYNEQFF. CDR3 bases: TGTGCCAGCAGCTTATACGCAGGAACCTACAATGAGCAGTTCTTC.

This clonotype was seen repeatedly, ten times or more. The J gene is TRBJ1-1, the V gene TRBV30; D is uncertain. Germline loops: CDR1 GTSNPN, CDR2 SVGIG (reference sequence). The CDR3 sequence is 11 residues long. With 5 bases removed from V and 7 bases from J, the gap between germline ends came to 11 bases. The CDR3 region has the DNA TGTGCCTGGGGGCATGGGAGTGAAGCTTTCTTT. Encoded protein: CAWGHGSEAFF.

This clonotype has a handful of counts. The chain recombines TRBV30 with TRBJ1-2; D perhaps matches TRBD1 (5 bases). Germline V CDR1 and CDR2: GTSNPN, SVGIG (reference sequence). The length of the CDR3 is 13 residues. V lost 2 bases and J lost 3, with 10 bases in between. CDR3 sequence: CAWSTRRDYGYTF. The CDR3 nucleotides read TGTGCCTGGAGTACCCGCAGGGACTATGGCTACACCTTC.

V and J are TRBV5-1 and TRBJ2-1; 9 bases align to TRBD1. The ends lost 5 bases at V and 6 bases at J; junction bases unmatched: 3. The CDR3 totals 13 residues. Germline CDR1 reads SGHRS; CDR2 reads YFSETQ. The CDR3 DNA reads TGCGCCAGCAGTTGGGACAGGGCCAATGAGCAGTTCTTC. Translation gives CASSWDRANEQFF.

Regarding this clonotype: The junction departs from the called germline gene at one end, perhaps through a read error. V usage is TRBV4-1 and J usage is TRBJ2-3; perhaps TRBD1 as D (6 bases). The J call may be in error: the DNA end matches TRBJ2-7 better. This CDR3 spans 13 amino acids. Germline-derived CDR1 and CDR2 are MGHRA and YSYEKL. CDR3 residues: CAGSQENRVEQYF. The CDR3 DNA is TGCGCCGGCAGCCAGGAAAACAGGGTCGAGCAGTACTTC.

A word on this clonotype: A much more abundant neighbour one base away suggests this may be a read error. V and J are TRBV10-3 and TRBJ2-7, with 9 bases fitting TRBD2. J lost 4 bases, V lost 1 base, and 8 bases had no gene match. The CDR3 consists of 16 residues. Germline V gives CDR1 ENHRY, CDR2 SYGVKD. For the CDR3, the DNA is TGTGCCATCAGTGAGTATGAGCGGGAGGACCATTACGAGCAGTACTTC. As protein: CAISEYEREDHYEQYF.

This clonotype was observed many times. The CDR3 DNA sequence: TGTGCCAGCAGTATTTCGGGGGGGACTAACTATGGCTACACCTTC. This sequence encodes CASSISGGTNYGYTF. The chain uses TRBV28 and TRBJ1-2, with a weak D call TRBD1 (5 bases). Germline V CDR1 and CDR2: MDHEN, SYDVKM. Trimming pared 5 bases from V and 0 bases from J, leaving 13 bases between. This CDR3 contains 15 residues.

At least ten counts were recorded for this clonotype. This chain uses TRBV10-2 with TRBJ2-6; D gene uncertain. Trimming pared 7 bases from V and 0 bases from J, leaving 10 bases between. The CDR3 spans 15 residues. Germline values: CDR1 WSHSY, CDR2 SAAADI. The CDR3 DNA is TGCGCCAGCATGCACACATCCTCTGGGGCCAACGTCCTGACTTTC. Protein product: CASMHTSSGANVLTF.

CDR3 loop: CASSLTGGGHDEQFF. As DNA, the CDR3 is TGTGCCAGCAGCTTAACAGGGGGGGGGCACGATGAGCAGTTCTTC. The chain employs TRBV7-3 and TRBJ2-1; D is possibly TRBD2 (7 bases). CDR3 length: 15 amino acids. V lost 0 bases and J lost 8, with 14 bases in between. Germline CDR1 is SGHTA and CDR2 is FQGTGA.

This clonotype was seen repeatedly, ten times or more. The V and J genes are TRBV7-8 and TRBJ1-1; 10 nucleotides match TRBD1. The CDR3 is made up of 18 amino acids. Germline CDR1 SGHVS, CDR2 FQNEAQ. The trim removed 4 bases at V and 4 bases at J, leaving 15 bases unmatched. This CDR3 is CASSSPIATGGDFTEAFF. In DNA, the CDR3 is TGTGCCAGCAGCTCCCCCATTGCGACAGGGGGCGATTTCACTGAAGCTTTCTTT.

The CDR3: CASREPEKLFF. CDR3 in DNA: TGTGCCAGCAGGGAACCGGAAAAACTGTTTTTT. V is TRBV6-1 and J is TRBJ1-4; D remains ambiguous. Germline V CDR1 and CDR2: MNHNS, SASEGT. The CDR3 has 11 residues. The V and J ends lost 6 bases and 8 bases respectively, with 7 bases between them.

This clonotype was observed many times. The chain has TRBV6-1 and TRBJ2-5; D is ambiguous. Germline CDR1 is MNHNS and CDR2 is SASEGT. This CDR3 is 15 amino acids long. V dropped 6 bases and J dropped 1 base, with 15 bases sitting between them. The CDR3 reads CASSEQGAVQETQYF. The CDR3 DNA sequence: TGTGCCAGCAGCGAACAAGGCGCCGTCCAAGAGACCCAGTACTTC.

This clonotype was recorded a few times. J is TRBJ2-7 and V is TRBV7-8; 9 nucleotides match TRBD2. The J segment lost 3 bases and the V segment lost 2 bases, leaving 11 bases of the junction unmatched. Germline V gene lookup returns CDR1 SGHVS and CDR2 FQNEAQ. This CDR3 is 17 amino acids long. This CDR3 is CASSLQVGLATDYEQYF. For the CDR3, the DNA is TGTGCCAGCAGCTTACAGGTAGGACTAGCGACGGACTACGAGCAGTACTTC.

This clonotype was observed a few times. This rearrangement joins TRBV19 to TRBJ1-2, with D possibly matching TRBD1 (5 bases). Trimming pared 7 bases from V and 3 bases from J, leaving 15 bases between. CDR3 size: 14 residues. The germline V gene encodes CDR1 LNHDA and CDR2 SQIVND (reference sequence). The CDR3 region has the DNA TGTGCCAGTACCTCAGGGCCAGGATACTATGGCTACACCTTC. It specifies CASTSGPGYYGYTF.

This clonotype was detected ten times or more. CDR3: CSASPGSHNEQFF. The CDR3 DNA sequence: TGCAGTGCTAGCCCGGGTAGCCACAATGAGCAGTTCTTC. The chain links TRBV20-1 to TRBJ2-1; no reliable D call. The CDR3 length is 13 residues. Germline CDR1 is DFQATT and CDR2 is SNEGSKA (reference sequence). V lost 3 bases and J 5 bases, leaving 11 bases between the germline ends.

This clonotype has a single count. The chain links TRBV4-1 to TRBJ2-7; the match to TRBD2 covers 9 bases. After removal of 3 bases from V and 2 bases from J, the junction contained 8 bases not matched to a gene. CDR3 length: 16 residues. Germline CDR1 is MGHRA and CDR2 is YSYEKL. CDR3 sequence (DNA): TGCGCCAGCAGCCAGCCAACTAGCGGGCGTACCTACGAGCAGTACTTC. Translating gives CASSQPTSGRTYEQYF.

In its sample, this clonotype was seen a few times. This chain joins TRBV5-4 and TRBJ2-1; TRBD2 matches 13 bases. This CDR3 is 15 amino acids long. The V gene end was trimmed by 9 bases and the J gene end by 9 bases; junction bases not matched to a gene: 12. The V gene's germline CDR1 is SGHNT and CDR2 YYREEE (reference sequence). In DNA, the CDR3 is TGTGCCATAACGAGGACTAGCGGGAGAATGGGTGAGCAGTTCTTC. It translates to CAITRTSGRMGEQFF.

This clonotype came up a few times. The V gene is TRBV29-1, the J gene TRBJ1-1; TRBD1 matches at 7 bases. CDR1 and CDR2 (germline): SQVTM, ANQGSEA. V was clipped by 0 bases and J by 1 base; unmatched bases: 8. The CDR3 extends over 16 amino acids. The CDR3 protein is CSVEEAGGKGNTEAFF. CDR3 nucleotides: TGCAGCGTTGAAGAGGCAGGGGGGAAGGGGAACACTGAAGCTTTCTTT.

The V gene is TRBV24-1, the J gene TRBJ2-2; 7 nucleotides agree with TRBD2. The V and J ends lost 3 bases and 0 bases, in that order; junction bases with no gene match: 6. The CDR3 length is 17 residues. Germline CDR1 reads KGHDR; CDR2 reads SFDVKD. This CDR3 reads CATSDARAGTNTGELFF. CDR3 nucleotide sequence: TGTGCCACCAGTGATGCCCGAGCGGGGACGAACACCGGGGAGCTGTTTTTT.

The chain has TRBV13 and TRBJ1-2, with 7 bases aligning to TRBD1. CDR1 and CDR2 (germline): PRHDT, FYEKMQ (reference sequence). There are 15 residues in the CDR3. Unmatched junction bases numbered 6, after V lost 1 base and J lost 4 bases. CDR3 residues: CASSLDAGGIYGYTF. The CDR3 coding sequence is TGTGCCAGCAGCTTAGATGCAGGGGGTATCTATGGCTACACCTTC. The whole variable domain, filled in from reference TRBV13 and TRBJ1-2, reads AAGVIQSPRHLIKEKRETATLKCYPIPRHDTVYWYQQGPGQDPQFLISFYEKMQSDKGSIPDRFSAQQFSDYHSELNMSSLELGDSALYFCASSLDAGGIYGYTFGSGTRLTVV.